This T cell receptor (beta chain) comes out of a study of shared clonotypes between healthy human individuals. This CDR3 has 15 amino acids. Data came from immunoSEQ multiplex PCR; TCRdb stores just in-frame clones and leaves some out. The data hold around 2.1 million clones, with around 95% observed a single time. This clone was counted a single time. This chain links TRBV21-1 with TRBJ2-7; the table's D gene call, TRBD1, was not cross checked with the DNA. TRBV21-1 is shown as a pseudogene. The sequenced sample consisted of naive CD4+ T cells sorted from blood. Documented subset: CD45RA+ positively selected. This clonotype was obtained from a man aged 18 to 30 in good health. The CDR3 bases are TGTGCCAGCAGCCATGGGACAGTCAGGACCTACGAGCAGTACTTC. This gives the protein CASSHGTVRTYEQYF.